This T cell receptor (beta chain) was recovered during a study of CD8 T cells in Susac syndrome. The V gene lost 5 bases and the J gene lost 5 bases, with 15 bases spanning the gap. Germline V gene data show CDR1 as SGHTA and CDR2 as FQGNSA. This CDR3 has 14 amino acids. The RNA, about 0.5 to 1 ug, was put through reverse transcription using random hexamers. Amplification of TCR beta CDR3 used immunoSEQ multiplex PCR across 54 Vbeta and 13 Jbeta. Via MiXCR, TCRdb re-called the immunoSEQ multiplex PCR reads, giving one row per CDR3 protein. The sample yields 300,000 or so distinct CDR3 sequences, around 90% seen once.

The source is a human donor with multiple sclerosis. Sequencing was carried out using CD4+ T cells from PBMCs. The V and J genes are TRBV7-2 and TRBJ2-5; tentative D call: TRBD2 (6 bases). The CDR3 sequence is CASSLRDFRETQYF. Here the CDR3 DNA reads TGTGCCAGCAGCCTCCGGGACTTCCGGGAGACCCAGTACTTC.